The T cell receptor beta chain described here comes from a study of Graves' ophthalmopathy and Graves' hyperthyroidism (dated by TCRdb to about 2018). Regarding the study in general: Peripheral blood samples were taken at the time of initial diagnosis, before any treatment was given. To explore V-J signatures distinguishing ophthalmopathy from hyperthyroidism, a discovery set of 100 or so patients (more than 40 ophthalmopathy, roughly 56 stable hyperthyroidism) was enrolled. In total, 135 blood samples were TCR-sequenced: 43 ophthalmopathy, some 75 hyperthyroidism and about 17 hyperthyroidism-to-ophthalmopathy patients. The study used TCR beta repertoire signatures to distinguish Graves' ophthalmopathy from Graves' hyperthyroidism and to predict progression to ophthalmopathy. In several hyperthyroidism patients, the T-cell repertoires found in thyroid tissue were compared with those found in blood. An independent validation cohort comprised 18 hyperthyroidism patients and over 15 patients who later progressed from hyperthyroidism to ophthalmopathy. After sampling, hyperthyroidism patients received methimazole starting at 30 mg daily, and ophthalmopathy patients received high-dose intravenous methylprednisolone. The study at large found these results: No statistical method was used to predetermine the sample size, and group allocation was not hidden from the investigators. Most expanded thyroid clonotypes with a frequency above 0.001 also appeared in blood, which suggests that blood repertoires may reflect the immune response in the thyroid. In validation, the model predicted ophthalmopathy progression with nearly 71% sensitivity and roughly 72% specificity; roughly 12 predicted patients were CT-confirmed with GO in a median of approximately 6.5 months. Ophthalmopathy was separated from stable hyperthyroidism by the 13-signature model with more than 85% sensitivity and about 81% specificity in cross-validation and with 80%/75% in the test set.

This clonotype was found many times. Its antigen is currently not known. The record has no base qualities; no much larger clone is one base away. For repertoire sequencing, the TCR beta CDR3 regions were amplified from RNA transcripts. HTBI primers and the Qiagen OneStep RT-PCR kit were used in a first-round RT-PCR, which was followed by a second-round multiplex PCR, size selection and purification. The libraries underwent paired-end sequencing with 100 bp reads on an Illumina HiSeq2000. The authors' analysis ran thus. SOAPnuke was used for read processing, and reads with adapters, uncalled bases, a mean Phred below 15, or no exact constant-primer or identifier match were discarded. High-quality paired reads were merged with COPE v1.2.5. Each unique nucleotide sequence was defined as a clonotype, and clonotypes were aligned to IMGT TRB V, D and J references with MiTCR v1.1. The analysis was limited to V-J combinations with a frequency above 0.0001, which together covered more than 98% of repertoires. For each V-J combination, a TCR clonal expansion and chaos score was defined as the ratio of F50 clonal expansion to chaos observed in the TCRdist matrix. Welch's t-statistics and random forest were used to reduce the features to 10 to 15 V-J combinations, which were then used as input to a naive Bayes classifier. The similarity between thyroid and blood repertoires was quantified using the Morisita-Horn index. In TCRdb, the public reads were trimmed at Q25 with fastp and aligned with MiXCR, with productive beta chains retained. Each record represents a unique CDR3 protein, reported with the most common genes and DNA among its rows. The V and J calls and clone size are TCRdb's, not the authors'. Recorded for this sample are about 740,000 distinct CDR3 sequences; 40% of them occurred a single time. Together, the top ten hold roughly 46% of the sample.

Ophthalmopathy patients had moderately to severely active disease, Clinical Activity Score of at least 3, NOSPECS grade of at least 4, and disease duration under 3 months. Patients were excluded if they had other autoimmune diseases, uncontrolled infections, pregnancy or lactation. Clinical symptoms, serum thyroxine, TRAb, thyroid ultrasound and orbital computed tomography were used for diagnosis. PBMCs were isolated from approximately 10 ml of fresh peripheral blood by Ficoll-Paque density gradient centrifugation. Trizol reagent was used to extract the total RNA, and its quality was then checked on an Agilent 2100 Bioanalyzer. This TCR was recovered from an adult man with Graves' ophthalmopathy. Sequences were obtained from peripheral blood.

The sequence in DNA is TGCAGCGTTGAAGGGGGACCCTCCAAGACCCAGTACTTC. Translated, it gives CSVEGGPSKTQYF. The rearrangement combines TRBV29-1 with TRBJ2-5; the D gene could be either TRBD1 or TRBD2, each agreeing at 5 bases. The CDR3 covers 13 residues, taking in both the cysteine and the phenylalanine. Only the CDR3 portion is preserved as DNA: 39 bases, with reading frame beginning at the first base. In the germline V gene, CDR1 corresponds to SQVTM and CDR2 to ANQGSEA. Cut back by 1 base and 6 bases, the V and J ends lie 12 bases apart. When the CDR3 is completed using the reference TRBV29-1 and TRBJ2-5 genes on either side, the full variable domain is SAVISQKPSRDICQRGTSLTIQCQVDSQVTMMFWYRQQPGQSLTLIATANQGSEATYESGFVIDKFPISRPNLTFSTLTVSNMSPEDSSIYLCSVEGGPSKTQYFGPGTRLLVL.